A single sample is the source of the 8 T cell receptor beta chains below, sequenced in a study of PD-L1 blockade in urothelial cancer. Only in-frame clones appear in the TCRdb table, and some are missing; sequencing was by immunoSEQ multiplex PCR. The sample contains tens of thousands of clones, 65% to 85% of which appear only once. As for time point: pretreatment peripheral blood. The specimen comprised PBMCs, sampled around atezolizumab (anti-PD-L1) treatment. The receptors originated from a man aged 55 to 70 with urothelial cancer.

V and J are TRBV6-1 and TRBJ1-1; TRBD1 agrees at 7 bases. CDR1 and CDR2 (germline): MNHNS, SASEGT. V trimming: 8 bases; J trimming: 1 base; junction bases outside the gene matches: 10. This CDR3 spans 15 amino acids. This CDR3 is CASGDQGTANTEAFF. DNA of the CDR3: TGTGCCAGCGGGGACCAGGGGACAGCGAACACTGAAGCTTTCTTT.

CDR3 nucleotide sequence: TGTGCCAGCAGCTTAGGAGTACATCCTAACTATGGCTACACCTTC. It is translated as CASSLGVHPNYGYTF. The V and J genes are TRBV13 and TRBJ1-2; unclear D gene. Germline CDR1 reads PRHDT; CDR2 reads FYEKMQ (reference sequence). The CDR3 covers 15 residues. With 0 bases removed from V and 0 bases from J, the gap between germline ends came to 8 bases.

This rearrangement joins TRBV5-1 to TRBJ2-3, with 9 nucleotides matching TRBD2. J was trimmed by 3 bases and V by 3 bases; bases with no gene match: 11. The CDR3 consists of 17 residues. Germline V gene data show CDR1 as SGHRS and CDR2 as YFSETQ. The CDR3 loop is CASSSELAGGTTDTQYF. DNA for the CDR3: TGCGCCAGCAGCTCAGAGCTGGCGGGAGGGACTACAGATACGCAGTATTTT. The full variable domain, its missing parts supplied by reference TRBV5-1 and TRBJ2-3, is KAGVTQTPRYLIKTRGQQVTLSCSPISGHRSVSWYQQTPGQGLQFLFEYFSETQRNKGNFPGRFSGRQFSNSRSEMNVSTLELGDSALYLCASSSELAGGTTDTQYFGPGTRLTVL.

The chain combines TRBV19 with TRBJ1-5; the match to TRBD1 covers 9 bases. This CDR3 comprises 12 residues. Germline V gives CDR1 LNHDA, CDR2 SQIVND (reference sequence). The junction had 4 bases not matched to a gene; V was cut back by 9 bases and J by 7 bases. CDR3 DNA: TGTGCCAGGGGGACAGGGTTGCAGCCCCAGCATTTT. Translation: CARGTGLQPQHF.

V is TRBV2 and J is TRBJ2-1, with 7 bases lining up with TRBD1. The V gene end was trimmed by 4 bases and the J gene end by 8 bases; junction bases not matched to a gene: 11. The CDR3 consists of 15 residues. The germline V gene has CDR1 SNHLY and CDR2 FYNNEI. The CDR3 nucleotides read TGTGCCAGCAGTGTACGCCAAAGAAGGGGGCATGAGCAGTTCTTC. As protein: CASSVRQRRGHEQFF.

In its sample, this clone was seen a few times. The chain carries TRBV7-9 and TRBJ1-1; D might be TRBD1 (5 bases). The CDR3 extends over 12 amino acids. The germline V and J ends were trimmed by 5 bases and 7 bases, with 11 bases remaining between them. Germline V CDR1 and CDR2: SEHNR, FQNEAQ (reference sequence). The DNA of the CDR3 is TGTGCCAGCAGCGTCGACAGATTTGAAGCTTTCTTT. It is translated as CASSVDRFEAFF.

This chain connects TRBV6-1 to TRBJ1-1; a possible D gene is TRBD1 (6 bases). CDR1 and CDR2 (germline): MNHNS, SASEGT. The CDR3 spans 15 residues. V gave up 2 bases and J gave up 1 base, with 11 bases separating them. The chain's CDR3 is CASSEYGGQNTEAFF. For the CDR3, the DNA is TGTGCCAGCAGTGAATATGGGGGCCAGAACACTGAAGCTTTCTTT.

This clone was detected only once. The chain recombines TRBV5-4 with TRBJ2-5; TRBD2 aligns across 7 bases. Germline V gene sequence: CDR1 SGHNT, CDR2 YYREEE (reference sequence). J gave up 3 bases and V 4 bases, and 3 bases lay outside the gene matches. CDR3 length: 13 residues. The DNA for the CDR3 is TGTGCCAGCAGCCCTGGGACTAAAGAGACCCAGTACTTC. Its protein is CASSPGTKETQYF.